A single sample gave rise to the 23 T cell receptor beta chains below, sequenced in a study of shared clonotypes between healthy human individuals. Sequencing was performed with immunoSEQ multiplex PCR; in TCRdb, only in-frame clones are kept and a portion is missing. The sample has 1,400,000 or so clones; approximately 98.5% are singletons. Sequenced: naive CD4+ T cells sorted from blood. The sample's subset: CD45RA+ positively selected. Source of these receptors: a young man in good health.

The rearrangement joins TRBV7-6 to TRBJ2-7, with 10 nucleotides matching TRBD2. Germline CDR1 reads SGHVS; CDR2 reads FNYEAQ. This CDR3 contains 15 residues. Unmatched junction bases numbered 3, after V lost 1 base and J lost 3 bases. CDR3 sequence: CASSLGSGRIYEQYF. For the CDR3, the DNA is TGTGCCAGCAGCTTAGGTAGCGGGAGGATCTACGAGCAGTACTTC.

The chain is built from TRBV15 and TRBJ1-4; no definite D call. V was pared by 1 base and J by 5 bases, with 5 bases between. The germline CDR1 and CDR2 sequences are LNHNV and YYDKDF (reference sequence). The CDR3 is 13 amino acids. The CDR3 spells CATSRGPNEKLFF. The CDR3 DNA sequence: TGTGCCACCAGCAGAGGGCCGAATGAAAAACTGTTTTTT.

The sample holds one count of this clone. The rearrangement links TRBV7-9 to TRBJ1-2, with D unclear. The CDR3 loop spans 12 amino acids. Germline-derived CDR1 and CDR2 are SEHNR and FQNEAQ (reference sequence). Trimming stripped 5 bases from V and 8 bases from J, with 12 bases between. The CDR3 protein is CASSISGGGYTF. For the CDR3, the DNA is TGTGCCAGCAGCATCAGTGGTGGCGGCTACACCTTC.

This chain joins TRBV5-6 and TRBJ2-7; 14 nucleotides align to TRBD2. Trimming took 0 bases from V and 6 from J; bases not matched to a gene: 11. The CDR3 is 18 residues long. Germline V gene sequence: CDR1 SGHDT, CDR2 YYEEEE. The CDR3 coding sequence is TGTGCCAGCAGCTTGGGACTAGCGGGAGGGCCCTTCCCTTCCGAGCAGTACTTC. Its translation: CASSLGLAGGPFPSEQYF.

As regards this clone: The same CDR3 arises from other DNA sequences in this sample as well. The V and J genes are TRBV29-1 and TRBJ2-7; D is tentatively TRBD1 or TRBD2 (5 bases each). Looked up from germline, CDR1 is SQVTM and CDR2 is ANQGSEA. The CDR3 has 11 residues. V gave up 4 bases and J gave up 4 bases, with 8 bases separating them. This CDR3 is CSVGEGYEQYF. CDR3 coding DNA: TGCAGCGTTGGAGAGGGGTACGAGCAGTACTTC.

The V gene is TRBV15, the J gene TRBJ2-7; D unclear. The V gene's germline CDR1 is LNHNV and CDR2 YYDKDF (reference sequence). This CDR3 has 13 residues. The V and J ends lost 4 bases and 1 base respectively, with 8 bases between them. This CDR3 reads CATSIEVSYEQYF. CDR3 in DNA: TGTGCCACCAGCATTGAGGTTTCCTACGAGCAGTACTTC. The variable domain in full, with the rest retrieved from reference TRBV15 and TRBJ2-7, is DAMVIQNPRYQVTQFGKPVTLSCSQTLNHNVMYWYQQKSSQAPKLLFHYYDKDFNNEADTPDNFQSRRPNTSFCFLDIRSPGLGDTAMYLCATSIEVSYEQYFGPGTRLTVT.

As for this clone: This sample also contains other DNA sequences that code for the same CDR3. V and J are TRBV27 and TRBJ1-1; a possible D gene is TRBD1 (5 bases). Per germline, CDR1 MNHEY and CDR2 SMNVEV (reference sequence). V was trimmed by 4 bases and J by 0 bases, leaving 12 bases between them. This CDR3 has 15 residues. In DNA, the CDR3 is TGTGCCAGCAGTTCCACCGGGGCGGTGAACACTGAAGCTTTCTTT. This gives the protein CASSSTGAVNTEAFF.

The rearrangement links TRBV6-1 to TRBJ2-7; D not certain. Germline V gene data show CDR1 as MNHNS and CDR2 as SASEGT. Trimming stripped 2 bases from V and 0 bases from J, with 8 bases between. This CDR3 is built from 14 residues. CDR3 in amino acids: CASSEQAASYEQYF. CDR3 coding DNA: TGTGCCAGCAGTGAACAGGCAGCCTCCTACGAGCAGTACTTC.

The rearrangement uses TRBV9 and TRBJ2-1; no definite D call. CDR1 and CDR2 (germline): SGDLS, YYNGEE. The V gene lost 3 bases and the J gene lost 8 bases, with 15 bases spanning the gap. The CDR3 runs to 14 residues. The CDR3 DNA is TGTGCCAGCAGCGCAAGGCCCAGCCCCCATGAGCAGTTCTTC. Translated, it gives CASSARPSPHEQFF.

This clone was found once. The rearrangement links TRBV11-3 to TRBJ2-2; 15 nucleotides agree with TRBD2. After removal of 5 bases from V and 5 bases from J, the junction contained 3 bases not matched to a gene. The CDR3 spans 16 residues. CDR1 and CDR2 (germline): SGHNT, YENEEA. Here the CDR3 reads CASSVGLAGGTGELFF. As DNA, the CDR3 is TGTGCCAGCAGCGTGGGACTAGCGGGAGGTACCGGGGAGCTGTTTTTT.

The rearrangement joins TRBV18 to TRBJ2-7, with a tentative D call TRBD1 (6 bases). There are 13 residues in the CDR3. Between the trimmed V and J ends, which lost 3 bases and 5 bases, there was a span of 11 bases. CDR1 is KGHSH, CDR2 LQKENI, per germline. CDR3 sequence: CASSPTGFNEQYF. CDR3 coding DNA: TGTGCCAGCTCACCGACAGGCTTCAACGAGCAGTACTTC.

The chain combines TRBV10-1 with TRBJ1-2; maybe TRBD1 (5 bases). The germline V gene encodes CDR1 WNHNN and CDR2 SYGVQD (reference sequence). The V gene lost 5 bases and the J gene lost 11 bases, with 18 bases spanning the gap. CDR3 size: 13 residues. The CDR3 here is CASSPARGIQYTF. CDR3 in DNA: TGCGCCAGCAGTCCGGCAAGGGGAATCCAATACACCTTC.

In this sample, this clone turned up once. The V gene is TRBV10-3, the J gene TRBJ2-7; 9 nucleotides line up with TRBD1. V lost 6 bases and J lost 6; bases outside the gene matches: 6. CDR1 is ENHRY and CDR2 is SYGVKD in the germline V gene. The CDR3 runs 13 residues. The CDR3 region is CAIRPGQGPEQYF. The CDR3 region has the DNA TGTGCCATCAGACCGGGACAGGGCCCCGAGCAGTACTTC.

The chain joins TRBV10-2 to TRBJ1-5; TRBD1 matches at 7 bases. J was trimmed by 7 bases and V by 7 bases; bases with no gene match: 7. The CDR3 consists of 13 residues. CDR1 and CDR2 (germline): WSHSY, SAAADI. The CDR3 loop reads CASKDRSGQPQHF. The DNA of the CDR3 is TGCGCCAGCAAGGACAGGTCTGGACAGCCCCAGCATTTT.

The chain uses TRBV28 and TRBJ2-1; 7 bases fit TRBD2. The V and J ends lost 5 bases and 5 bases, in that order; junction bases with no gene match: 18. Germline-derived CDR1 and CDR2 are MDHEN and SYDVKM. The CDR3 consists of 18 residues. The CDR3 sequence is CASSPQGRWGLPNNEQFF. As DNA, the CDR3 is TGTGCCAGCAGTCCCCAAGGCCGTTGGGGACTACCGAACAATGAGCAGTTCTTC.

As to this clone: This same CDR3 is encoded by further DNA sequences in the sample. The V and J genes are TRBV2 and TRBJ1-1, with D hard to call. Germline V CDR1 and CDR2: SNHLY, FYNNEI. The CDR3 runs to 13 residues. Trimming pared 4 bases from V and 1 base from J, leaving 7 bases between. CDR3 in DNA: TGTGCCAGCAGTGCTGATGCGAACACTGAAGCTTTCTTT. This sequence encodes CASSADANTEAFF.

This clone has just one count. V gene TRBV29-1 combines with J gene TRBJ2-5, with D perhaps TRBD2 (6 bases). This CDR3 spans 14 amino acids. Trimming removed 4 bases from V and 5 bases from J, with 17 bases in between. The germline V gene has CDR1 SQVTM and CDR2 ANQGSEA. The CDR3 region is CSVADYPNGETQYF. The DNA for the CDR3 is TGCAGCGTTGCGGACTACCCCAATGGCGAGACCCAGTACTTC.

In nucleotides, the CDR3 is TGTGCCAGCAGTTCACGTACCTACGAGCAGTACTTC. This translates into CASSSRTYEQYF. The rearrangement joins TRBV6-1 to TRBJ2-7; D gene unclear. This CDR3 has 12 residues. V was trimmed by 5 bases and J by 2 bases, leaving 7 bases between them. Looked up from germline, CDR1 is MNHNS and CDR2 is SASEGT.

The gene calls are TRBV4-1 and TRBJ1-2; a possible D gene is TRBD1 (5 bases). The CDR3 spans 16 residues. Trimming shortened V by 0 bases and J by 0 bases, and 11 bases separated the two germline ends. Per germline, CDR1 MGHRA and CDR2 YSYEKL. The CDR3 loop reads CASSQDQGRANYGYTF. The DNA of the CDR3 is TGCGCCAGCAGCCAAGACCAGGGACGAGCTAACTATGGCTACACCTTC.

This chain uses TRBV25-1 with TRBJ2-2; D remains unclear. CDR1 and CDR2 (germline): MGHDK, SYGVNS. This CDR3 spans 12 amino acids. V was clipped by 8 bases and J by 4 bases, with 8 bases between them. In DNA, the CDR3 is TGTGCCAGCTGGTTGGGCACCGGGGAGCTGTTTTTT. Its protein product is CASWLGTGELFF.

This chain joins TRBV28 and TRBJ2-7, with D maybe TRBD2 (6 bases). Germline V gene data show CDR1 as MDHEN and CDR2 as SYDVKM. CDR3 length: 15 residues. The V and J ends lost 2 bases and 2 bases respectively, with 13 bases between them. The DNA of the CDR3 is TGTGCCAGCAGTTTAGGAGGGATGAAGGCCTACGAGCAGTACTTC. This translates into CASSLGGMKAYEQYF.

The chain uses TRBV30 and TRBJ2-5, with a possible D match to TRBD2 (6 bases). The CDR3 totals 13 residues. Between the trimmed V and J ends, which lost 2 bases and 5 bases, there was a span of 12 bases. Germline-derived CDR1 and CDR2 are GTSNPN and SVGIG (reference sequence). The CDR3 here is CAWSLGSGETQYF. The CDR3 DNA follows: TGTGCCTGGAGTCTCGGGAGTGGGGAGACCCAGTACTTC.

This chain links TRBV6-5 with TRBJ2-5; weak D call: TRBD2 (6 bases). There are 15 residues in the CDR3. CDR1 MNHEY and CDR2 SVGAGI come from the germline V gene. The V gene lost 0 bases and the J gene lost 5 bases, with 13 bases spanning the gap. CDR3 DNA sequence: TGTGCCAGCAGTTACTCTAAACTTGGGAGGGAGACCCAGTACTTC. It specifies CASSYSKLGRETQYF.